This T cell receptor (beta chain) derives from a study of identical twins. Between the trimmed V and J ends, which lost 5 bases and 10 bases, there was a span of 11 bases. Germline V gene lookup returns CDR1 SGHAT and CDR2 FQDESV (reference sequence). CDR3 length: 12 amino acids. Unique molecular identifiers were present on cDNA, and template switching added a universal primer site. MiXCR, applied by TCRdb to the 5' RACE reads, yields one record per CDR3 protein. This table holds more than 1.5 million distinct CDR3 sequences, around 29% found once. Whole-study results and caveats: There is a chance that invariant MAIT and iNKT cells partially muddied zero-insertion analyses. Where out-of-frame alpha sequences were twin-shared, they showed excess low generation probability.

This clonotype was counted ten times or more. Its antigen is still unknown. The receptor's source is a newborn girl in good health. The chain carries TRBV11-1 and TRBJ1-4, with D unresolved. The sample comprised cord blood. CDR3 loop: CASSPTGGKLFF. DNA for the CDR3: TGTGCCAGCAGCCCAACGGGCGGAAAACTGTTTTTT.